This record looks at one TCR beta chain sequence and its context. The data were taken from a study of shared clonotypes between healthy human individuals. Study details: Per donor, three plates held CD4 naive cells, three held CD4 memory, two held CD8 naive and one held CD8 memory.

Generated by immunoSEQ multiplex PCR, the TCRdb table keeps only in-frame clones and is missing some. The sample records about 2,500,000 clones, 85% to 95% being singletons. This CDR3 comprises 16 residues. The V end was cut by 6 bases, the J end by 2 bases, with 16 bases between. Per germline, CDR1 MGHRA and CDR2 YSYEKL. The V gene is TRBV4-1, the J gene TRBJ1-4; D unclear. The clonotype comes from a young man in good health. The sample taken for sequencing was naive CD4+ T cells sorted from blood. Regarding subset: CD45RA+ positively selected. The CDR3 is CASSDGIRRTNEKLFF. The CDR3 nucleotides read TGCGCCAGCAGTGATGGGATCCGTAGGACTAATGAAAAACTGTTTTTT.